Listed below are T cell receptor beta chains from one sample, sequenced in a study of blood T cell repertoires in COVID-19. Profiled with immunoSEQ multiplex PCR; TCRdb holds only in-frame clones, not every one. This sample has fewer than 200,000 clones, with 80% found just once. Sequenced sample: peripheral blood. The receptors derive from a man aged 60 to 69 with acute or convalescent COVID-19. CDR3s include the opening cysteine and the closing phenylalanine or tryptophan. A D gene is named only where the DNA matches it firmly. Size values are once, few and many counts, or a class for expanded clones, and some rows have none.

V gene	CDR3 length	D gene	J gene	clone size	CDR3 protein	CDR3 DNA
TRBV19	18	TRBD1	TRBJ2-6	once	CASSIGGRGQTGANVLTF	TGTGCCAGTAGTATAGGGGGCAGGGGGCAGACTGGGGCCAACGTCCTGACTTTC
TRBV6-5	11	TRBD2	TRBJ2-4	-	CATRRLAGEYF	TGTGCCACCAGGAGACTAGCGGGGGAGTACTTC
TRBV21-1	12	-	TRBJ1-6	-	CASSRQYLTLHF	TGTGCCAGCAGCCGACAGTACCTTACCCTCCACTTT
TRBV18	16	TRBD1	TRBJ1-1	-	CASSPGTANMNTEAFF	TGTGCCAGCTCACCGGGGACAGCTAACATGAACACTGAAGCTTTCTTT
TRBV6-6	14	-	TRBJ1-1	many	CASSQGRGDTEAFF	TGTGCCAGCAGTCAAGGCAGGGGAGACACTGAAGCTTTCTTT
TRBV19	17	TRBD1	TRBJ2-3	-	CASSTDRGPRGTDTQYF	TGTGCCAGTAGTACGGACAGGGGCCCCCGTGGCACAGATACGCAGTATTTT
TRBV5-6	16	-	TRBJ2-7	-	CASSSFRGSKAYEQYF	TGTGCCAGCAGCTCGTTTAGGGGCTCAAAGGCCTACGAGCAGTACTTC
TRBV7-3	13	-	TRBJ1-2	-	CASSSTTGYGYTF	TGTGCCAGCAGCTCGACGACGGGCTATGGCTACACCTTC
TRBV4-3	14	-	TRBJ2-1	-	CASSHPGLVSEQFF	TGCGCCAGCAGCCATCCGGGACTTGTTAGTGAGCAGTTCTTC
TRBV7-2	16	TRBD2	TRBJ2-5	-	CASSLGTSGGLETQYF	TGTGCCAGCAGCCTCGGGACTAGCGGGGGTCTTGAGACCCAGTACTTC
TRBV10-3	15	-	TRBJ1-2	once	CAISVDRLGNYGYTF	TGTGCCATCAGCGTCGACAGGTTGGGTAACTATGGCTACACCTTC
TRBV4-3	15	-	TRBJ1-1	few	CASSQEGGGFSEAFF	TGCGCCAGCAGCCAAGAGGGGGGGGGTTTCTCTGAAGCTTTCTTT
TRBV9	15	-	TRBJ2-3	-	CASSESPGVGDTQYF	TGTGCCAGCAGCGAGTCACCGGGGGTCGGAGATACGCAGTATTTT
TRBV7-8	14	-	TRBJ2-7	-	CASSPGLPSYEQYF	TGTGCCAGCAGCCCTGGACTCCCTTCCTACGAGCAGTACTTC
TRBV4-1	17	TRBD2	TRBJ2-3	-	CASSQDGRGAPTDTQYF	TGCGCCAGCAGCCAAGATGGGCGGGGGGCCCCCACAGATACGCAGTATTTT
TRBV7-9	15	TRBD1	TRBJ2-2	-	CASSSGQGNTGELFF	TGTGCCAGCAGCTCGGGACAGGGAAACACCGGGGAGCTGTTTTTT
TRBV4-1	15	TRBD1	TRBJ1-5	-	CASSQDRQGHQPQHF	TGCGCCAGCAGCCAAGATCGACAGGGGCATCAGCCCCAGCATTTT
TRBV5-1	15	TRBD2	TRBJ2-3	-	CASSSIAGGTDTQYF	TGCGCCAGCAGTTCCATAGCGGGGGGCACAGATACGCAGTATTTT
TRBV6-5	13	TRBD1	TRBJ2-7	-	CATGRQGNYEQYF	TGTGCCACAGGGAGACAGGGAAACTACGAGCAGTACTTC
TRBV5-1	15	-	TRBJ2-2	-	CASSLLQGSTGELFF	TGCGCCAGCAGCTTGTTACAGGGCTCCACCGGGGAGCTGTTTTTT
TRBV15	18	TRBD1	TRBJ1-2	-	CATSRDIRGTGPNYGYTF	TGTGCCACCAGCAGAGATATCCGGGGGACAGGGCCTAACTATGGCTACACCTTC
TRBV19	17	TRBD1	TRBJ2-1	-	CASSMGTGGPTYNEQFF	TGTGCCAGTAGTATGGGGACAGGGGGACCTACCTACAATGAGCAGTTCTTC
TRBV30	14	TRBD2	TRBJ2-1	-	CAWSRQRENNEQFF	TGTGCCTGGAGTCGCCAGCGGGAAAACAATGAGCAGTTCTTC
TRBV11-2	13	TRBD1	TRBJ1-2	-	CASSRDRGRWNTF	TGTGCCAGCAGCCGTGACAGGGGGAGATGGAACACCTTC
TRBV11-2	12	-	TRBJ2-1	-	CASSLDLGAPFF	TGTGCCAGCAGCTTAGATCTAGGGGCTCCGTTCTTC
TRBV4-2	15	-	TRBJ2-1	-	CASSGAGSSYNEQFF	TGTGCCAGCAGCGGGGCTGGAAGCTCCTACAATGAGCAGTTCTTC
TRBV13	16	TRBD1	TRBJ1-6	once	CASSSSGTGGYSPLHF	TGTGCCAGCAGCTCATCCGGGACAGGGGGTTATTCACCCCTCCACTTT
TRBV30	12	-	TRBJ1-1	-	CAWKYGGLAAFF	TGTGCCTGGAAATATGGGGGCTTGGCGGCTTTCTTT
TRBV18	13	TRBD2	TRBJ2-1	-	CASFPSGVNEQFF	TGTGCCAGCTTTCCTAGCGGGGTCAATGAGCAGTTCTTC
TRBV6-2/TRBV6-3	14	-	TRBJ2-3	-	CASSSWGGFDTQYF	TGTGCCAGCAGTTCCTGGGGGGGCTTCGATACGCAGTATTTT
TRBV29-1	13	TRBD1	TRBJ2-3	-	CSVIRQGVDTQYF	TGCAGCGTTATTCGGCAGGGGGTAGATACGCAGTATTTT
TRBV3-1/TRBV3-2	16	-	TRBJ2-3	few	CASSQEGGTSTDTQYF	TGTGCCAGCAGCCAAGAAGGCGGGACTAGCACAGATACGCAGTATTTT
TRBV3-1/TRBV3-2	14	TRBD1	TRBJ1-6	-	CASSRGQVNSPLHF	TGTGCCAGCAGTCGTGGACAGGTCAATTCACCCCTCCACTTT
TRBV11-2	16	TRBD2	TRBJ2-7	-	CASSLTLAGTDYEQYF	TGTGCCAGCAGCCTCACGTTAGCGGGGACCGACTACGAGCAGTACTTC
TRBV7-2	13	-	TRBJ1-1	-	CASSLSITPLAFF	TGTGCCAGCAGCTTATCCATTACACCGTTAGCTTTCTTT
TRBV18	16	-	TRBJ2-1	few	CASSPPRVDGGNEQFF	TGTGCCAGCTCACCACCCAGGGTCGACGGGGGCAATGAGCAGTTCTTC
TRBV2	14	-	TRBJ2-2	once	CASQRGSVAGELFF	TGTGCCAGCCAAAGAGGGAGTGTCGCCGGGGAGCTGTTTTTT
TRBV6-1	16	-	TRBJ2-3	-	CASSESGGGTTDTQYF	TGTGCCAGCAGTGAATCGGGTGGGGGGACCACAGATACGCAGTATTTT
TRBV30	12	-	TRBJ1-6	-	CAWSPSRSPLHF	TGTGCCTGGAGTCCGTCCCGGTCACCCCTCCACTTT
TRBV29-1	13	-	TRBJ1-5	-	CSVRAGSNQPQHF	TGCAGCGTCCGGGCGGGTAGCAATCAGCCCCAGCATTTT
TRBV12-3/TRBV12-4	11	-	TRBJ1-1	-	CASSFSGEAFF	TGTGCCAGCAGTTTCTCAGGGGAAGCTTTCTTT
TRBV19	14	-	TRBJ1-5	-	CASSKDSVYQPQHF	TGTGCCAGTAGTAAAGACAGCGTTTATCAGCCCCAGCATTTT
TRBV10-3	17	TRBD2	TRBJ2-1	-	CAISFDTTSGRPNEQFF	TGTGCCATCAGCTTCGATACAACTAGCGGGCGACCCAATGAGCAGTTCTTC
TRBV4-1	17	TRBD2	TRBJ2-3	-	CASSQDPSGGALDTQYF	TGCGCCAGCAGCCAGGACCCTAGCGGGGGGGCATTAGATACGCAGTATTTT
TRBV5-4	14	TRBD2	TRBJ2-1	-	CASSPAGSYNEQFF	TGTGCCAGCAGCCCAGCGGGGTCCTACAATGAGCAGTTCTTC
TRBV4-2	17	-	TRBJ1-4	-	CASSSNPTRMTNEKLFF	TGTGCCAGCAGTTCCAATCCTACGAGGATGACTAATGAAAAACTGTTTTTT
TRBV10-3	12	-	TRBJ1-2	-	CAISESGNGYTF	TGTGCCATCAGTGAGTCGGGCAATGGCTACACCTTC
TRBV4-1	15	TRBD1	TRBJ1-2	-	CASSQEPTGFFGYTF	TGCGCCAGCAGCCAAGAACCGACAGGGTTTTTTGGCTACACCTTC
TRBV28	16	TRBD1	TRBJ1-2	-	CASSSLISGTGDGYTF	TGTGCCAGCAGCTCACTTATCTCCGGGACAGGGGATGGCTACACCTTC
TRBV19	14	-	TRBJ2-3	-	CASSSGRFTDTQYF	TGTGCCAGTAGTAGCGGCCGTTTCACAGATACGCAGTATTTT